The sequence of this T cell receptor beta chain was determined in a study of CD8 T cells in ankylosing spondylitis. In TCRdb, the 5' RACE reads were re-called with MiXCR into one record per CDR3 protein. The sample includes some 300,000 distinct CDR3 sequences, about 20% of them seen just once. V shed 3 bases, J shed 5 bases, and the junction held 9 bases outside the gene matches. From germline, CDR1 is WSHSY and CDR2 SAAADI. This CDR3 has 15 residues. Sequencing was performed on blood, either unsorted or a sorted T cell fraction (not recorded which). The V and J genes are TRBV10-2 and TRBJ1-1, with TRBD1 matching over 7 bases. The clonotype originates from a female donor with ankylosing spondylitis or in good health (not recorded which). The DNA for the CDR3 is TGCGCCAGCAGTGATTCCCAGGGGGTTGGGACTGAAGCTTTCTTT. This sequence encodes CASSDSQGVGTEAFF.